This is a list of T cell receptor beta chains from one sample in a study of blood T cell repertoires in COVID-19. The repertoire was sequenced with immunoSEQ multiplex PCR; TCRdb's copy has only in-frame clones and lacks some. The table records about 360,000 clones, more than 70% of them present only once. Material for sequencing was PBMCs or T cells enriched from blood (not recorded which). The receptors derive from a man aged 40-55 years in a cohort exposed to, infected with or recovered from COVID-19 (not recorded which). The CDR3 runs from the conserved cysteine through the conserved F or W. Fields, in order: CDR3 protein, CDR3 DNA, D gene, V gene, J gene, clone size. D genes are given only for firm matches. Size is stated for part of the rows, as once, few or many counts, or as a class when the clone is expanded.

CASSLWGGNEQFF	TGTGCCAGCAGCTTGTGGGGGGGTAATGAGCAGTTCTTC	TRBD2	TRBV5-5	TRBJ2-1	NA
CSASNRSPTEAFF	TGCAGTGCTAGTAACCGGTCACCAACTGAAGCTTTCTTT	NA	TRBV20-1	TRBJ1-1	once
CASSLAASGRGETQYF	TGTGCCAGCAGTTTAGCCGCTAGCGGGAGAGGAGAGACCCAGTACTTC	TRBD2	TRBV27	TRBJ2-5	NA
CASSSLLGSSYNSPLHF	TGTGCCAGCTCATCCCTTCTCGGGAGCTCCTATAATTCACCCCTCCACTTT	NA	TRBV18	TRBJ1-6	NA
CASRDRPNTEAFF	TGCGCCAGCAGGGACAGGCCGAACACTGAAGCTTTCTTT	TRBD1	TRBV5-1	TRBJ1-1	NA
CASSPGDRGRETQYF	TGTGCCAGCAGCCCCGGGGACAGGGGGAGGGAGACCCAGTACTTC	TRBD1	TRBV11-2	TRBJ2-5	once
CASSESAGGVGEKLFF	TGTGCCAGCAGTGAATCAGCGGGGGGCGTGGGCGAAAAACTGTTTTTT	NA	TRBV6-1	TRBJ1-4	NA
CASSLGGAGEKLFF	TGCGCCAGCAGCTTGGGCGGGGCGGGTGAAAAACTGTTTTTT	NA	TRBV5-1	TRBJ1-4	NA
CASSGGTGGSSEKLFF	TGTGCCAGCAGTGGAGGGACAGGGGGCTCGAGTGAAAAACTGTTTTTT	TRBD1	TRBV27	TRBJ1-4	NA
CASRGLAGVMTDTQYF	TGTGCCAGCAGAGGACTAGCGGGAGTAATGACAGATACGCAGTATTTT	TRBD2	TRBV3-1/TRBV3-2	TRBJ2-3	NA
CASSGQGRRNTIYF	TGTGCCAGCAGCGGACAGGGGCGTAGAAACACCATATATTTT	TRBD1	TRBV9	TRBJ1-3	NA
CASSERYEQYF	TGTGCCAGCAGTGAGCGGTATGAGCAGTACTTC	NA	TRBV2	TRBJ2-7	NA
CATSREGTGNTEAFF	TGTGCCACCAGCAGAGAAGGGACAGGGAACACTGAAGCTTTCTTT	TRBD1	TRBV15	TRBJ1-1	NA
CAWNKREPWEQYF	TGTGCCTGGAATAAGCGGGAGCCGTGGGAGCAGTACTTC	TRBD2	TRBV30	TRBJ2-7	once
CASSFWGLTPRGNTEAFF	TGTGCCAGCAGTTTTTGGGGACTGACGCCACGCGGGAACACTGAAGCTTTCTTT	NA	TRBV28	TRBJ1-1	NA
CATRQGAMNTEAFF	TGTGCCACCAGACAGGGGGCTATGAACACTGAAGCTTTCTTT	TRBD1	TRBV15	TRBJ1-1	NA
CASSLWQGYEQFF	TGCGCCAGCAGCTTGTGGCAGGGGTATGAGCAGTTCTTC	NA	TRBV5-1	TRBJ2-1	NA
CASRPQPGEQETQYF	TGCGCCAGCCGCCCTCAGCCAGGGGAACAAGAGACCCAGTACTTC	NA	TRBV5-1	TRBJ2-5	NA
CATSDTGTRRDTGELFF	TGTGCCACCAGTGACACCGGGACTCGGAGAGACACCGGGGAGCTGTTTTTT	NA	TRBV24-1	TRBJ2-2	NA
CASSLAPVVGETQYF	TGTGCCAGCAGCTTAGCCCCGGTTGTCGGGGAGACCCAGTACTTC	NA	TRBV7-8	TRBJ2-5	NA
CAWSVHTGVTDTQYF	TGTGCCTGGAGTGTACATACGGGAGTAACAGATACGCAGTATTTT	NA	TRBV30	TRBJ2-3	NA
CASSSGWDNSEQYF	TGTGCCAGCAGCTCAGGGTGGGACAACTCCGAGCAGTACTTC	NA	TRBV6-5	TRBJ2-7	NA
CASSIGQGGTQYF	TGTGCCAGTAGTATAGGGCAGGGGGGGACCCAGTACTTC	NA	TRBV19	TRBJ2-5	NA
CASSLSFKGNEQFF	TGTGCCAGCAGTTTATCTTTTAAGGGGAATGAGCAGTTCTTC	NA	TRBV27	TRBJ2-1	NA
CASSQDTSYGYTF	TGTGCCAGCAGCCAAGATACAAGCTATGGCTACACCTTC	NA	TRBV3-1/TRBV3-2	TRBJ1-2	NA
CASSEAGRFSYEQYF	TGTGCCAGCAGTGAAGCAGGGAGATTCTCCTACGAGCAGTACTTC	NA	TRBV2	TRBJ2-7	NA
CSVGGLGGSDTQYF	TGCAGCGTTGGCGGGTTAGGCGGCTCAGATACGCAGTATTTT	NA	TRBV29-1	TRBJ2-3	NA
CASSYTGHSYNEQFF	TGTGCCAGCAGTTACACCGGACACTCCTACAATGAGCAGTTCTTC	NA	TRBV6-5	TRBJ2-1	once
CASSFPAGTYEQYF	TGTGCCAGCAGTTTCCCAGCAGGCACCTACGAGCAGTACTTC	NA	TRBV28	TRBJ2-7	NA
CASSSLQGMDSPLHF	TGTGCCAGCAGTTCTTTACAGGGAATGGACTCACCCCTCCACTTT	NA	TRBV28	TRBJ1-6	NA
CASSPREVLTSSYNEQFF	TGTGCCAGCAGCCCCCGAGAGGTGCTGACCAGCTCCTACAATGAGCAGTTCTTC	NA	TRBV9	TRBJ2-1	few
CASSPSQRQSNEQFF	TGTGCCAGCAGCCCGAGTCAGCGGCAAAGCAATGAGCAGTTCTTC	NA	TRBV7-8	TRBJ2-1	NA
CAISNRQGMSYGYTF	TGTGCCATCAGCAACAGACAGGGGATGAGCTATGGCTACACCTTC	TRBD1	TRBV10-3	TRBJ1-2	many
CAWSTSNGNTIYF	TGTGCCTGGAGTACGAGTAATGGAAACACCATATATTTT	NA	TRBV30	TRBJ1-3	NA
CASSSTQSSYEQYF	TGTGCCAGCAGCTCGACTCAGAGCTCCTACGAGCAGTACTTC	NA	TRBV5-4	TRBJ2-7	NA
CASSQGAGNTEAFF	TGTGCCAGCAGCCAAGGCGCTGGGAACACTGAAGCTTTCTTT	NA	TRBV3-1/TRBV3-2	TRBJ1-1	NA
CASSLLNGGNQPQHF	TGTGCCAGCAGCTTGCTAAACGGGGGCAATCAGCCCCAGCATTTT	NA	TRBV5-8	TRBJ1-5	NA
CAWTGQDNSPLHF	TGTGCCTGGACGGGACAGGATAATTCACCCCTCCACTTT	TRBD1	TRBV30	TRBJ1-6	NA
CATSRTGDSNQPQHF	TGTGCCACCTCACGGACAGGGGATAGCAATCAGCCCCAGCATTTT	TRBD1	TRBV19	TRBJ1-5	NA
CASSGRLAQSHSYNEQFF	TGTGCCAGCAGCGGACGACTAGCGCAATCCCACTCCTACAATGAGCAGTTCTTC	TRBD2	TRBV7-2	TRBJ2-1	few
CASSEAQGAVTEAFF	TGTGCCAGCAGTGAAGCACAGGGCGCGGTGACTGAAGCTTTCTTT	NA	TRBV6-1	TRBJ1-1	NA
CSARVGTSKFF	TGCAGTGCTAGAGTTGGGACTAGCAAGTTCTTC	TRBD2	TRBV20-1	TRBJ2-1	NA
CASSYELAGVETQYF	TGTGCCAGCAGTTATGAGCTAGCGGGGGTAGAGACCCAGTACTTC	TRBD2	TRBV6-2/TRBV6-3	TRBJ2-5	NA
CASSRTPGTSGTYEQYF	TGTGCCAGCAGCCGAACGCCAGGGACTAGCGGGACCTACGAGCAGTACTTC	TRBD2	TRBV7-6	TRBJ2-7	once
CASSFGNSGNTIYF	TGTGCCAGCAGCTTCGGGAACTCTGGAAACACCATATATTTT	NA	TRBV7-2	TRBJ1-3	few
CASSEAEGVYNEQFF	TGTGCCAGCAGTGAAGCGGAGGGCGTCTACAATGAGCAGTTCTTC	NA	TRBV2	TRBJ2-1	once
CASSPGPDRTLRYEQYF	TGTGCCAGCTCACCCGGTCCGGACAGGACTTTGCGGTACGAGCAGTACTTC	TRBD1	TRBV18	TRBJ2-7	NA
CASSLDPGQGLGYTF	TGTGCCAGCAGTCTCGATCCGGGACAGGGGCTAGGCTACACCTTC	TRBD1	TRBV7-2	TRBJ1-2	NA
CASSWTGTEAFF	TGTGCCAGCAGCTGGACAGGGACTGAAGCTTTCTTT	TRBD1	TRBV7-9	TRBJ1-1	many
CASSLDSLGGYTF	TGTGCCAGCTCACTCGACAGTCTGGGTGGCTACACCTTC	NA	TRBV18	TRBJ1-2	NA
CASRPNSNQPQHF	TGTGCCAGTAGGCCTAATAGCAATCAGCCCCAGCATTTT	NA	TRBV19	TRBJ1-5	NA